This TCR beta chain was found in a study of shared clonotypes between healthy human individuals. Study outcomes and limitations: Some clonotypes were shared by all four sorted-subset donors, while others were not shared. The non-shared ones had lower generation probabilities than the shared ones. A limitation of the genetic and exposure-history diversity represented arose from few donors.

Comments on this clone: Its antigen is not known.

Authors' analysis steps: Junction-only sequences without quality scores came from ImmunoSEQ, so filtering differed. Profiled with immunoSEQ multiplex PCR; TCRdb holds only in-frame clones, not every one. V, J and clone size are taken as reported in that table, and D and trimming were inferred from the DNA itself. Among roughly 200,000 clones listed, approximately 62% were seen once. V lost 8 bases to trimming and J lost 0 bases, with 14 bases between them. This CDR3 comprises 16 residues. The germline gives CDR1 LNHDA, CDR2 SQIVND (reference sequence). The rearrangement links TRBV19 to TRBJ2-6, with D perhaps TRBD1 or TRBD2 (5 bases each). This TCR derives from a man aged 25 to 40 in good health. Input material: memory CD4+ T cells sorted from blood. Subset noted: CD45RA-negative fraction. DNA for the CDR3: TGTGCCAGTCTGGTCCCAGGGAGCTCTGGGGCCAACGTCCTGACTTTC. It is translated as CASLVPGSSGANVLTF.